The 25 T cell receptor beta chains in this list originate from one sample, sequenced in a study of cytomegalovirus exposure and HLA in healthy donors. PCR primers comprised 60 Vbeta and 13 Jbeta primers. Only in-frame clones appear in the TCRdb table, and some are missing; sequencing was by immunoSEQ multiplex PCR. The table shows 150,000 to 200,000 clones, with around 86% occurring only once. Sequencing input: PBMCs. Receptor source: a woman between 18 and 29 years old in good health and CMV-seronegative.

V gene TRBV6-4 combines with J gene TRBJ2-2; TRBD1 aligns across 10 bases. V lost 8 bases and J lost 5; bases outside the gene matches: 8. Germline loops: CDR1 MRHNA, CDR2 SNTAGT. This CDR3 comprises 15 residues. The CDR3 protein is CASSADRGPTGELFF. CDR3 coding DNA: TGTGCCAGCTCCGCAGACAGGGGGCCGACCGGGGAGCTGTTTTTT.

The V call is TRBV18, the J call TRBJ2-3; 11 nucleotides agree with TRBD1. The junction had 0 bases not matched to a gene; V was cut back by 1 base and J by 3 bases. The CDR3 loop spans 15 amino acids. Germline values: CDR1 KGHSH, CDR2 LQKENI. The DNA of the CDR3 is TGTGCCAGCTCACCACGGGACAGGGGGACAGATACGCAGTATTTT. The encoded protein is CASSPRDRGTDTQYF.

The genes are TRBV19 and TRBJ2-6, with D perhaps TRBD1 (5 bases). Germline V gene lookup returns CDR1 LNHDA and CDR2 SQIVND (reference sequence). The CDR3 loop spans 13 amino acids. V lost 6 bases, J lost 6 bases, and 9 bases lay in between. CDR3 nucleotide sequence: TGTGCCAGTAGACAGGTGCAGGCCAACGTCCTGACTTTC. The encoded protein is CASRQVQANVLTF.

This rearrangement joins TRBV27 to TRBJ2-6, with no clear D. The V gene's germline CDR1 is MNHEY and CDR2 SMNVEV (reference sequence). V gave up 0 bases and J gave up 0 bases, with 3 bases separating them. CDR3 length: 15 residues. The CDR3 loop is CASSLSISGANVLTF. The CDR3 region has the DNA TGTGCCAGCAGTTTATCCATCTCTGGGGCCAACGTCCTGACTTTC.

A single count supports this clone. The chain has TRBV10-3 and TRBJ1-2, with 8 bases identical to TRBD1. Germline lookup yields CDR1 ENHRY and CDR2 SYGVKD. This CDR3 spans 13 amino acids. V lost 2 bases and J lost 7; bases outside the gene matches: 3. CDR3 nucleotide sequence: TGTGCCATCAGTGAGCTACAGGGGGTTGGCTACACCTTC. Its translation: CAISELQGVGYTF.

The CDR3 nucleotides are TGTGCCAGCAGCGCCACAGGGGGCCCCAGCTACGAGCAGTACTTC. This translates into CASSATGGPSYEQYF. This sequence joins TRBV7-9 and TRBJ2-7; 9 bases line up with TRBD1. Germline V CDR1 and CDR2: SEHNR, FQNEAQ (reference sequence). The CDR3 has 15 amino acids. The V gene end was trimmed by 5 bases and the J gene end by 3 bases; junction bases not matched to a gene: 8.

This clone occurred once. The chain employs TRBV27 and TRBJ2-7; the D gene is possibly TRBD1 (6 bases). Looked up from germline, CDR1 is MNHEY and CDR2 is SMNVEV (reference sequence). The CDR3 is made up of 15 amino acids. V lost 5 bases and J 0 bases, leaving 14 bases between the germline ends. The chain's CDR3 is CASSTRQALSYEQYF. The CDR3 nucleotides are TGTGCCAGCAGTACTCGACAGGCCCTCTCCTACGAGCAGTACTTC.

The gene calls are TRBV5-1 and TRBJ2-7; D remains ambiguous. V shed 0 bases and J shed 4 bases, with 11 bases lying between them. CDR3 length: 14 amino acids. Germline V gene sequence: CDR1 SGHRS, CDR2 YFSETQ. In DNA, the CDR3 is TGCGCCAGCAGCTTGGATGCTAGTCCGTACGAGCAGTACTTC. Translating it yields CASSLDASPYEQYF.

The chain uses TRBV7-8 and TRBJ1-2; possibly TRBD1 for D (5 bases). CDR1 is SGHVS, CDR2 FQNEAQ, per germline. Trimming removed 5 bases at V and 12 bases at J, with 19 bases between. The CDR3 is 13 residues long. CDR3 residues: CASSPDGTLIDTF. The CDR3 DNA sequence: TGTGCCAGCAGCCCTGACGGGACTCTCATAGACACCTTC.

The chain carries TRBV29-1 and TRBJ2-2; 10 bases fit TRBD2. After removal of 1 base from V and 4 bases from J, the junction contained 3 bases not matched to a gene. Germline CDR1 SQVTM, CDR2 ANQGSEA. This CDR3 is built from 15 residues. CDR3 region: CSVEVAGGPTGELFF. The CDR3 DNA reads TGCAGCGTTGAAGTAGCGGGGGGCCCCACCGGGGAGCTGTTTTTT.

The chain combines TRBV5-6 with TRBJ1-5, with D unresolved. Germline V lookup: CDR1 SGHDT, CDR2 YYEEEE. Trimming cost V 0 bases and J 7 bases, with 11 bases left between them. The CDR3 loop spans 14 amino acids. The CDR3 coding sequence is TGTGCCAGCAGCTTGGGCCAGGCCGAACAGCCCCAGCATTTT. Translating gives CASSLGQAEQPQHF.

J is TRBJ2-7 and V is TRBV2; D is unresolved. Trimming shortened V by 4 bases and J by 3 bases, and 7 bases separated the two germline ends. The germline V gene has CDR1 SNHLY and CDR2 FYNNEI. The CDR3 loop spans 12 amino acids. CDR3 loop: CASSVGLYEQYF. The CDR3 region has the DNA TGTGCCAGCAGTGTGGGCCTCTACGAGCAGTACTTC. Combining the CDR3 with reference TRBV2 and TRBJ2-7 gives the whole variable domain EPEVTQTPSHQVTQMGQEVILRCVPISNHLYFYWYRQILGQKVEFLVSFYNNEISEKSEIFDDQFSVERPDGSNFTLKIRSTKLEDSAMYFCASSVGLYEQYFGPGTRLTVT.

The chain employs TRBV19 and TRBJ2-3, with unresolved D. V was shortened by 1 base and J by 1 base, with 9 bases between the two germline ends. The CDR3 spans 15 residues. CDR1 LNHDA and CDR2 SQIVND come from the germline V gene (reference sequence). CDR3 in DNA: TGTGCCAGTAGTATAGGTGCCACACGCACAGATACGCAGTATTTT. Its protein is CASSIGATRTDTQYF.

This rearrangement joins TRBV7-9 to TRBJ1-3; D may be TRBD1 (6 bases). V was shortened by 3 bases and J by 0 bases, with 18 bases between the two germline ends. CDR1 is SEHNR, CDR2 FQNEAQ, per germline (reference sequence). The CDR3 contains 18 residues. The CDR3 is CASSFYKGDLRSGNTIYF. CDR3 coding DNA: TGTGCCAGCAGCTTTTATAAGGGGGACCTTCGCTCTGGAAACACCATATATTTT.

Worth noting for this clone: The junction departs from the called germline gene at one end, perhaps through a read error. The CDR3, as DNA: TGTTCCAGCAGCAGAGGGGACAGGGGCAACACCTTC. Amino acids: CSSSRGDRGNTF. This chain uses TRBV7-9 with TRBJ1-2; 10 nucleotides align to TRBD1. There are 12 residues in the CDR3. CDR1 is SEHNR and CDR2 is FQNEAQ in the germline V gene (reference sequence).

The chain employs TRBV7-9 and TRBJ2-7; TRBD1 is a possible D gene (5 bases). Germline V gene sequence: CDR1 SEHNR, CDR2 FQNEAQ (reference sequence). The CDR3 is made up of 16 amino acids. V lost 4 bases and J 0 bases, leaving 16 bases between the germline ends. The CDR3 region is CASSSGQTAYSYEQYF. CDR3 sequence (DNA): TGTGCCAGCAGCTCCGGACAAACAGCTTACTCCTACGAGCAGTACTTC.

This rearrangement joins TRBV30 to TRBJ1-1; TRBD1 is a possible D gene (5 bases). V lost 3 bases and J lost 6, with 11 bases in between. This CDR3 has 12 residues. Germline V gives CDR1 GTSNPN, CDR2 SVGIG (reference sequence). CDR3 nucleotide sequence: TGTGCCTGGAGGAGCTTAGGGGCTGAAGCTTTCTTT. Amino acids: CAWRSLGAEAFF.

The V and J genes are TRBV18 and TRBJ1-3; the D gene is possibly TRBD1 (5 bases). Trimming pared 0 bases from V and 4 bases from J, leaving 10 bases between. Germline lookup yields CDR1 KGHSH and CDR2 LQKENI. This CDR3 is built from 15 residues. DNA of the CDR3: TGTGCCAGCTCACCACCGGGGCAGGGCGGAAACACCATATATTTT. It codes for CASSPPGQGGNTIYF.

V usage is TRBV6-6 and J usage is TRBJ2-7; D is undetermined. Germline lookup yields CDR1 MNHNY and CDR2 SVGAGI (reference sequence). V was shortened by 5 bases and J by 3 bases, with 8 bases between the two germline ends. The CDR3 extends over 12 amino acids. In DNA form, the CDR3 reads TGTGCCAGCAGTGGGCAAAACTACGAGCAGTACTTC. Encoded protein: CASSGQNYEQYF.

The rearrangement uses TRBV25-1 and TRBJ1-2, with TRBD1 as a possible D gene (5 bases). The V end lost 2 bases, the J end lost 2 bases, and 9 bases lay between the germline ends. The CDR3 contains 14 residues. CDR1 is MGHDK and CDR2 is SYGVNS in the germline V gene. CDR3 loop: CASSEGDSNYGYTF. The CDR3 DNA reads TGTGCCAGCAGTGAAGGAGACAGCAACTATGGCTACACCTTC.

The CDR3 region is CASSVSTGGPGYTF. CDR3 DNA sequence: TGTGCCAGCAGTGTAAGCACAGGGGGCCCTGGCTACACCTTC. The gene calls are TRBV27 and TRBJ1-2, with 9 bases aligning to TRBD1. Germline trimming cut 5 bases from V and 7 bases from J; bases unmatched to any gene: 8. The CDR3 covers 14 residues. Germline loops: CDR1 MNHEY, CDR2 SMNVEV (reference sequence).

The rearrangement uses TRBV29-1 and TRBJ1-1; D might be TRBD1 (5 bases). CDR3 length: 13 residues. The V end lost 8 bases, the J end lost 1 base, and 14 bases lay between the germline ends. Germline-derived CDR1 and CDR2 are SQVTM and ANQGSEA. The CDR3 DNA is TGCAGCACTTCTGGGACTGGGAACACTGAAGCTTTCTTT. As protein: CSTSGTGNTEAFF.

A single count supports this clone. The chain couples TRBV30 to TRBJ2-5, with unresolved D. CDR3 length: 14 amino acids. V was pared by 1 base and J by 7 bases, with 16 bases between. Germline values: CDR1 GTSNPN, CDR2 SVGIG (reference sequence). Here the CDR3 DNA reads TGTGCCTGGAGTGGGCTGGGCCCGGTTGTGACCCAGTACTTC. It specifies CAWSGLGPVVTQYF.

This chain uses TRBV5-1 with TRBJ1-3; D is possibly TRBD1 (5 bases). The CDR3 totals 13 residues. Trimming pared 4 bases from V and 2 bases from J, leaving 7 bases between. Germline CDR1 reads SGHRS; CDR2 reads YFSETQ. The CDR3 coding sequence is TGCGCCAGCAGCGGAGGGGCTGGAAACACCATATATTTT. This sequence encodes CASSGGAGNTIYF.

The chain carries TRBV2 and TRBJ2-2, with D perhaps matching TRBD2 (6 bases). The V gene's germline CDR1 is SNHLY and CDR2 FYNNEI. The CDR3 covers 16 residues. V was clipped by 6 bases and J by 4 bases, with 18 bases between them. The CDR3 here is CASSPPLALSTGELFF. The CDR3 coding sequence is TGTGCCAGCAGCCCGCCCCTAGCGCTCTCCACCGGGGAGCTGTTTTTT.